This T cell receptor (beta chain) was documented in a study of T-cell memory formation after mild COVID-19. General observations from the study: Of the contracting clones, CD4+ ones lay mainly in CM and EM, and CD8+ ones in EMRA.

A remark on this clonotype: The antigen is unknown.

Trimming pared 1 base from V and 7 bases from J, leaving 17 bases between. Germline assignment: CDR1 MGHDK and CDR2 SYGVNS. The CDR3 runs to 16 residues. TCRdb independently ran MiXCR on the 5' RACE reads; one entry per CDR3 protein. The sample includes a few hundred thousand distinct CDR3 sequences, roughly 15% of them seen just once. This receptor was obtained from a man between 18 and 35 years old who had mild COVID-19 (a few samples of this study predate the infection). Cell type and time point are not known. The sequenced sample was PBMCs or a T cell subset sorted from them (not recorded which). The chain recombines TRBV25-1 with TRBJ2-1; perhaps TRBD2 as D (5 bases). The CDR3 sequence: CASSEWELAPGNEQFF. CDR3 coding DNA: TGTGCCAGCAGTGAATGGGAGCTAGCTCCGGGGAATGAGCAGTTCTTC.